These 10 T cell receptor beta chains came from one sample sequenced in a study of T-cell memory formation after mild COVID-19. Using its own MiXCR run on the 5' RACE reads, TCRdb lists one record per CDR3 protein. The table lists a few hundred thousand distinct CDR3 sequences, roughly 13% of them singletons, with 21% in the top ten. Sequenced input: PBMCs or a T cell subset sorted from them (not recorded which). These receptor sequences come from a man aged 18 to 29 who had mild COVID-19 (a few samples of this study predate the infection). Cell type and time point are not known.

This clonotype occurred a few times. The chain links TRBV7-2 to TRBJ2-1; D is unresolved. Between the trimmed V and J ends, which lost 6 bases and 8 bases, there was a span of 14 bases. The CDR3 is made up of 13 amino acids. Looked up from germline, CDR1 is SGHTA and CDR2 is FQGNSA. CDR3 coding DNA: TGTGCCAGCAGGCCATCGACCCGGGATGAGCAGTTCTTC. This encodes CASRPSTRDEQFF.

This clonotype turned up a few times. This chain connects TRBV12-3 or TRBV12-4 to TRBJ2-5; D may correspond to TRBD1 or TRBD2 (5 bases each). The CDR3 totals 13 residues. V lost 3 bases and J 7 bases, leaving 12 bases between the germline ends. The CDR3, as DNA: TGTGCCAGCAGTTTCGCCGGGACGCGGACCCAGTACTTC. The encoded protein is CASSFAGTRTQYF.

This clonotype was recorded at least ten times. This chain joins TRBV5-1 and TRBJ1-5; D is ambiguous. CDR3 length: 14 amino acids. Trimming pared 0 bases from V and 5 bases from J, leaving 9 bases between. Germline loops: CDR1 SGHRS, CDR2 YFSETQ. The CDR3 nucleotides read TGCGCCAGCAGCTTGGACGGATCTGATCAGCCCCAGCATTTT. Translation: CASSLDGSDQPQHF.

This clonotype was detected only a few times. V and J are TRBV5-5 and TRBJ2-2; weak D call: TRBD2 (6 bases). The CDR3 is made up of 16 amino acids. Germline V CDR1 and CDR2: SGHKS, YYEKEE (reference sequence). The V end was cut by 4 bases, the J end by 3 bases, with 16 bases between. Here the CDR3 reads CASSQRGREYTGELFF. For the CDR3, the DNA is TGTGCCAGCAGCCAACGAGGTCGGGAGTACACCGGGGAGCTGTTTTTT.

The V and J genes are TRBV10-2 and TRBJ2-3; perhaps TRBD1 as D (5 bases). Germline lookup yields CDR1 WSHSY and CDR2 SAAADI. This CDR3 has 13 amino acids. The germline V and J ends were trimmed by 2 bases and 5 bases, with 8 bases remaining between them. Here the CDR3 DNA reads TGCGCCAGCAGTGAGCAGGGTCAAGATACGCAGTATTTT. Encoded protein: CASSEQGQDTQYF.

This clonotype was seen more than once but under ten times. The chain recombines TRBV7-9 with TRBJ1-1; no clear D. Germline loops: CDR1 SEHNR, CDR2 FQNEAQ (reference sequence). The CDR3 totals 15 residues. Trimming pared 2 bases from V and 1 base from J, leaving 11 bases between. CDR3 in DNA: TGTGCCAGCAGCTTATTGTCTCCGGAGAACACTGAAGCTTTCTTT. It specifies CASSLLSPENTEAFF.

This clonotype was counted at least ten times. In DNA, the CDR3 is TGTGCCAGCAGTTACACAGGGAACTATGGCTACACCTTC. Its protein is CASSYTGNYGYTF. V and J are TRBV6-5 and TRBJ1-2; tentatively, D is TRBD1 (6 bases). The CDR3 extends over 13 amino acids. CDR1 MNHEY and CDR2 SVGAGI come from the germline V gene. V was trimmed by 2 bases and J by 2 bases, leaving 6 bases between them.

The rearrangement links TRBV20-1 to TRBJ2-7; 9 nucleotides match TRBD1. J was trimmed by 9 bases and V by 5 bases; bases with no gene match: 2. The CDR3 runs to 10 residues. Germline V gives CDR1 DFQATT, CDR2 SNEGSKA (reference sequence). CDR3 amino acids: CSAGTGWQYF. In DNA form, the CDR3 reads TGCAGTGCTGGGACAGGGTGGCAGTACTTC.

The J gene is TRBJ1-1, the V gene TRBV7-2; no clear D. There are 14 residues in the CDR3. Trimming removed 1 base from V and 1 base from J, with 7 bases in between. Germline V gene sequence: CDR1 SGHTA, CDR2 FQGNSA. CDR3 protein: CASSLDYWNTEAFF. Written as DNA, the CDR3 is TGTGCCAGCAGCTTAGATTACTGGAACACTGAAGCTTTCTTT.

This chain uses TRBV29-1 with TRBJ2-3, with a possible D match to TRBD2 (6 bases). Trimming removed 2 bases at V and 1 base at J, with 7 bases between. The CDR3 contains 13 residues. Germline V CDR1 and CDR2: SQVTM, ANQGSEA. CDR3 residues: CSVEWGGTDTQYF. In DNA, the CDR3 is TGCAGCGTTGAATGGGGGGGCACAGATACGCAGTATTTT.